The 13 T cell receptor beta chains below all came from one sample that was sequenced in a study of T cells expressing NK-cell markers. With the 5' RACE reads reprocessed, TCRdb shows one record per CDR3 protein and no DNA. Seen in this sample are 130,000 to 150,000 distinct CDR3 sequences; the ten most common clones hold less than 15%. Sample: blood T cells: a sorted CD56 or NKG2C T cell subset, CD4+ or CD8+ T cells, or bulk PBMC T cells (not recorded which). The receptors stem from a man aged 18 to 30 in good health.

The genes are TRBV6-2 or TRBV6-3 and TRBJ2-2; without DNA, the TCRdb call of TRBD1 cannot be checked. There are 18 residues in the CDR3. Germline V gives CDR1 MNHEY, CDR2 SVGEGT. CDR3 sequence reads: CASSYIDRASANTGELFF.

The chain combines TRBV27 with TRBJ2-1; the D call from TCRdb, TRBD2, cannot be confirmed without DNA. This CDR3 has 18 residues. Germline V lookup: CDR1 MNHEY, CDR2 SMNVEV (reference sequence). The CDR3 spells CASSLTSGRAPLYNEQFF.

J is TRBJ2-4 and V is TRBV27; with no DNA, the TCRdb D assignment of TRBD1 cannot be verified. Germline V lookup: CDR1 MNHEY, CDR2 SMNVEV (reference sequence). This CDR3 contains 16 residues. The CDR3 spells CASTSRDSLAKNIQYF.

The V and J genes are TRBV6-5 and TRBJ1-1; the D gene TCRdb calls, TRBD1, cannot be checked with no DNA. The CDR3 loop spans 12 amino acids. Per germline, CDR1 MNHEY and CDR2 SVGAGI. The CDR3: CATNRGGTEAFF.

This chain joins TRBV12-3 or TRBV12-4 and TRBJ1-4; as DNA is missing, the TRBD1 call by TCRdb cannot be tested. This CDR3 contains 14 residues. The CDR3 here is CASTVTGGGEKLFF.

J is TRBJ2-1 and V is TRBV29-1; TCRdb's D gene call, TRBD2, goes unchecked for lack of DNA. The germline gives CDR1 SQVTM, CDR2 ANQGSEA. This CDR3 comprises 18 residues. CDR3 protein: CSVDHVFTASGSSNEQFF.

The rearrangement links TRBV19 to TRBJ1-1; TCRdb names TRBD1, which stays unverified in the absence of DNA. The CDR3 extends over 13 amino acids. Germline V gives CDR1 LNHDA, CDR2 SQIVND (reference sequence). The CDR3 here is CASSAGQVSEAFF.

J is TRBJ2-3 and V is TRBV9; no DNA is available, so the TRBD2 call from TCRdb remains unchecked. The CDR3 length is 17 residues. Per germline, CDR1 SGDLS and CDR2 YYNGEE. CDR3 region: CASSDQLAGGLVDTQYF.

The genes are TRBV4-3 and TRBJ2-2. CDR1 LGHNA and CDR2 YSLEER come from the germline V gene. The CDR3 consists of 15 residues. CDR3 residues: CASSSNAVNTGELFF.

The gene calls are TRBV4-3 and TRBJ2-2; TCRdb indicates TRBD2, and absent DNA this call remains unverified. CDR3 length equals 17 residues. Germline values: CDR1 LGHNA, CDR2 YSLEER. The CDR3 region is CASSQTHSGRNTGELFF.

V gene TRBV28 combines with J gene TRBJ2-7. This CDR3 comprises 12 residues. Germline V gives CDR1 MDHEN, CDR2 SYDVKM. Here the CDR3 reads CASRGPTYEQYF.

The rearrangement links TRBV2 to TRBJ1-1. CDR3 length: 13 residues. Germline V CDR1 and CDR2: SNHLY, FYNNEI. The CDR3 sequence is CASMPDAVTEAFF.

The V call is TRBV6-1, the J call TRBJ2-3; no DNA is available, so the TRBD2 call from TCRdb remains unchecked. CDR3 size: 15 residues. CDR1 and CDR2 (germline): MNHNS, SASEGT. The CDR3 sequence is CASSGPGGHGDTQYF.